This TCR beta chain was documented in a study of tumor-infiltrating lymphocytes in localized non-small cell lung cancer listed by TCRdb under 2021. Context from the whole study: The cohort covered several histologies, both smokers and never-smokers, and patients whose samples were collected after neoadjuvant chemotherapy. A total of 55 or so patients were included in the paired tumor versus uninvolved lung comparison of immunoSEQ T-cell fraction. Alongside flow cytometry, multiplex immunofluorescence, RNA-seq, exome sequencing and proteomics, TCR sequencing was applied to the same patients as one of several integrated assays. In total, the ICON cohort was made up of about 150 surgical patients who had localized non-small cell lung cancer and whose tumors were resected. From each patient came resected tumor tissue plus uninvolved lung tissue from that same patient, and the uninvolved lung tissue was described as non-adjacent to the tumor. Broad study findings and their caveats: Because different assays used different pieces of the same tissue, intratumor heterogeneity could not be separated from technical variation. Since assay coverage differed from patient to patient depending on how much tissue was available, TCR sequencing was done for only a subset of the cohort. Higher T cell infiltration in tumors than in uninvolved lung tissue was supported by TCRbeta sequencing, consistent with immunofluorescence CD3 counts. The TCR-derived T-cell fraction showed no difference between the flow cytometry-defined immunotypes IM1 (good prognosis) and IM2 (poor prognosis). Recurrence-free survival showed no association with tumor T-cell fraction measured by TCR sequencing (p = 0.61).

The T-cell fraction in tumor and uninvolved lung tissue was obtained from TCR sequencing using the immunoSEQ assay. In the authors' own workflow: For survival analysis, patients were split into high (upper tertile) and low (lower two tertiles) T-cell fraction groups and compared by log-rank test. A signed-rank test was used to test paired tumor versus uninvolved lung differences in T-cell fraction. TCRdb mirrors the immuneACCESS table, restricted to in-frame sequences. Some clones are absent from its copies; in checked studies, under half trace to an unresolved V gene, and the reason for the others is unknown. D and trimming were read from the DNA, whereas the V and J calls and clone size are those reported in that table. The sample records about 14,000 clones, around 68% of which are singletons. Jointly, the top ten make up 9.4% of the sample. The CDR3 runs 13 amino acids, cysteine and phenylalanine included. Of the read, only the CDR3 DNA is kept; its 39 bases are in frame from base 1. CDR1 SGHAT and CDR2 FQNNGV are derived from the germline V gene. A distance of 13 bases separates the germline ends of V and J, which lose 1 base and 12 bases respectively.

Enrollment in ICON was initiated in April 2016, and the last patient was enrolled in September 2018. From a subcohort of 76 patients, fresh tumor and matched uninvolved tissue were collected for in-depth immune analyses, including TCR sequencing. DNA isolated from bulk tissue, without cell sorting, was used for TCR sequencing. A word on this clone: Its cognate antigen has yet to be identified. No base quality values were provided; no much bigger clone lies one nucleotide off.

This TCR was recovered from a human donor with non-small cell lung cancer. The sample was lung tumor tissue. The chain links TRBV11-2 with TRBJ2-1, with no confident D gene call. The DNA sequence is as follows: TGTGCCAGCAGCTTAGGAGACTCCCCAAGGCAGTTCTTC. Its protein reads: CASSLGDSPRQFF.